The present T cell receptor beta chain was sequenced within a study of human T cells and chemical hapten exposure. Study overall: Weekly scalp doses of diphenylcyclopropenone were given to patients during the approximately 25-week study. Patches with 0.01% DPC went on the upper back, and the tests were read at 6 days.

This sample's time point: pre-sensitization, week 0. The treatment: therapeutic diphenylcyclopropenone sensitization with weekly scalp DPC. The template was total RNA from unfractionated whole blood. Whole-study results and caveats: DPC sensitization produced no change in TCRs with frequency above 1 in 1000.

This clonotype has just a few counts. Antigen unknown. TCRdb ran MiXCR on the RACE reads and lists one entry per CDR3 protein. The profile shows approximately 60,000 distinct CDR3 sequences, more than 9% of them singletons. Germline V gives CDR1 ENHRY, CDR2 SYGVKD. The CDR3 covers 16 residues. The ends were cut back, 3 bases at V and 3 bases at J, with 18 bases in the middle. The rearrangement joins TRBV10-3 to TRBJ2-7; D is possibly TRBD1 (8 bases). Material: whole blood, obtained in connection with sensitization to the hapten diphenylcyclopropenone (DPC). This receptor was taken from a man in his forties with alopecia areata. Some clones in this sample may be carry-over from other donors' samples. CDR3: CAISDWEQGGYYEQYF. The CDR3 DNA reads as TGTGCCATCAGTGACTGGGAACAGGGGGGGTACTACGAGCAGTACTTC.